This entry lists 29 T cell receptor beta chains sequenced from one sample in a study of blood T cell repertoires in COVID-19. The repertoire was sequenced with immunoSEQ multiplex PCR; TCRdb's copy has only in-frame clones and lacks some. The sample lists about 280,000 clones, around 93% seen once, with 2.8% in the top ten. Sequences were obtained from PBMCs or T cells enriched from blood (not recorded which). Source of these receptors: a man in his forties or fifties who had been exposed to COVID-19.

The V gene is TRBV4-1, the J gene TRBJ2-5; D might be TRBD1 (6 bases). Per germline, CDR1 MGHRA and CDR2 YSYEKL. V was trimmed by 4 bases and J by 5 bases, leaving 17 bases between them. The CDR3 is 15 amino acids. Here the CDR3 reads CASSPSIRGRETQYF. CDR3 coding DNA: TGCGCCAGCAGCCCCTCAATCAGGGGACGGGAGACCCAGTACTTC.

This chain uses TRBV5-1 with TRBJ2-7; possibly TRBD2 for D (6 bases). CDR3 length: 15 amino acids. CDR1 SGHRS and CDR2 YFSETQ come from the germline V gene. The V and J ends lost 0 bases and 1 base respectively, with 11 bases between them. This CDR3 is CASSLGIAASYEQYF. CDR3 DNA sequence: TGCGCCAGCAGCTTGGGAATAGCGGCTTCCTACGAGCAGTACTTC.

The CDR3 loop reads CATGGSTTDTQYF. The CDR3 bases are TGTGCCACCGGAGGCAGCACCACAGATACGCAGTATTTT. This chain joins TRBV24-1 and TRBJ2-3, with D maybe TRBD2 (5 bases). Trimming took off 9 bases at V and 2 bases at J, with 11 bases between the two ends. The CDR3 is made up of 13 amino acids. CDR1 and CDR2 (germline): KGHDR, SFDVKD.

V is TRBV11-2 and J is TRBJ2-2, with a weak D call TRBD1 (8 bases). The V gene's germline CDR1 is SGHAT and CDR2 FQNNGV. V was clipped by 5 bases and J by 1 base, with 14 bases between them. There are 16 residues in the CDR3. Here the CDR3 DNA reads TGTGCCAGCAGCGCCCACAGGGGGGGGAACACCGGGGAGCTGTTTTTT. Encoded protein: CASSAHRGGNTGELFF.

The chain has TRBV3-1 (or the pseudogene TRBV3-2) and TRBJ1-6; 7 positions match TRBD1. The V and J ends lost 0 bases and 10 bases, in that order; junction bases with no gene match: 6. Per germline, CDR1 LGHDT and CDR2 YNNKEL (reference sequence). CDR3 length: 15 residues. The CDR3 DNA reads TGTGCCAGCAGCCAAGAAGACAGGGAAGTATCACCCCTCCACTTT. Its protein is CASSQEDREVSPLHF.

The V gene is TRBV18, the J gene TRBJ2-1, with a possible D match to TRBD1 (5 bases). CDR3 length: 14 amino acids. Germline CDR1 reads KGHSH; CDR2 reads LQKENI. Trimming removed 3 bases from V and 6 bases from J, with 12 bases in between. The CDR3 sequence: CASSPISDSNEQFF. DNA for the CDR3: TGTGCCAGCTCACCTATATCAGACAGCAATGAGCAGTTCTTC.

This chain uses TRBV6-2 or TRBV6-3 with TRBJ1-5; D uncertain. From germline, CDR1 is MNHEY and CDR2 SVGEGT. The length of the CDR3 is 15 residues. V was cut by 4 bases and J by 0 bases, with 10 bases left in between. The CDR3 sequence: CASSSLVVSNQPQHF. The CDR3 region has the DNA TGTGCCAGCAGTTCCCTTGTCGTTAGCAATCAGCCCCAGCATTTT.

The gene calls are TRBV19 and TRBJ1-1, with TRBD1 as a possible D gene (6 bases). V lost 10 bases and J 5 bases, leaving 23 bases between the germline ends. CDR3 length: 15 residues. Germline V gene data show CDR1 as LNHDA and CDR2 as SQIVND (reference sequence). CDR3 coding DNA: TGTGCCACCCAGGAAAGGGGGGGCGCGGGTACTGAAGCTTTCTTT. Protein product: CATQERGGAGTEAFF.

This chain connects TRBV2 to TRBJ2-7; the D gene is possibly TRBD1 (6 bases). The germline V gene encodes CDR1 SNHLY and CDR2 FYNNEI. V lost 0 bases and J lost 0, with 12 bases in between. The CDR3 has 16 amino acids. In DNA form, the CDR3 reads TGTGCCAGCAGTGAAGCCAAGGACAGCGGCTCCTACGAGCAGTACTTC. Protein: CASSEAKDSGSYEQYF. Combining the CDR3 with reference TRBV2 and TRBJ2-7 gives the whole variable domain EPEVTQTPSHQVTQMGQEVILRCVPISNHLYFYWYRQILGQKVEFLVSFYNNEISEKSEIFDDQFSVERPDGSNFTLKIRSTKLEDSAMYFCASSEAKDSGSYEQYFGPGTRLTVT.

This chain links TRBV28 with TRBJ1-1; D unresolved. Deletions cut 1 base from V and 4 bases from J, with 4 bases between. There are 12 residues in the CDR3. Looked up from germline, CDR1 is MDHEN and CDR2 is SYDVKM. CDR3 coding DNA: TGTGCCAGCAGTTTATCGGGCACTGAAGCTTTCTTT. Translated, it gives CASSLSGTEAFF. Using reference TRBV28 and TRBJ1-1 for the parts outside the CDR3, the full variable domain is DVKVTQSSRYLVKRTGEKVFLECVQDMDHENMFWYRQDPGLGLRLIYFSYDVKMKEKGDIPEGYSVSREKKERFSLILESASTNQTSMYLCASSLSGTEAFFGQGTRLTVV.

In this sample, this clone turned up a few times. CDR3 in amino acids: CASSLIAGDHEQYF. DNA for the CDR3: TGTGCCAGCAGCTTAATAGCGGGAGATCACGAGCAGTACTTC. The genes are TRBV7-3 and TRBJ2-7; 9 nucleotides line up with TRBD2. Germline V gene lookup returns CDR1 SGHTA and CDR2 FQGTGA. The CDR3 has 14 residues. The V and J ends lost 1 base and 5 bases, in that order; junction bases with no gene match: 3. Full variable domain (outside the CDR3, taken from reference TRBV7-3 and TRBJ2-7): GAGVSQTPSNKVTEKGKYVELRCDPISGHTALYWYRQSLGQGPEFLIYFQGTGAADDSGLPNDRFFAVRPEGSVSTLKIQRTERGDSAVYLCASSLIAGDHEQYFGPGTRLTVT.

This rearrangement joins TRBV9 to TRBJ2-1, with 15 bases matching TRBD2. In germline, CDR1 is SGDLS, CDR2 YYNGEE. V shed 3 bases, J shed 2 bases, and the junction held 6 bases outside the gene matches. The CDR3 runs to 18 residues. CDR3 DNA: TGTGCCAGCAGCGCCGGACTAGCGGGAGGGCCCACCTACAATGAGCAGTTCTTC. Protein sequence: CASSAGLAGGPTYNEQFF. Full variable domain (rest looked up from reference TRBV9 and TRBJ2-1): DSGVTQTPKHLITATGQRVTLRCSPRSGDLSVYWYQQSLDQGLQFLIQYYNGEERAKGNILERFSAQQFPDLHSELNLSSLELGDSALYFCASSAGLAGGPTYNEQFFGPGTRLTVL.

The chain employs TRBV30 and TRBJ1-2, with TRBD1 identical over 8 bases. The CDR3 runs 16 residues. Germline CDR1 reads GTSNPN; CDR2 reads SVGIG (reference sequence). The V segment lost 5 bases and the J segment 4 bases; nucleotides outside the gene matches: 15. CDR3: CAWLRDRTLPSYGYTF. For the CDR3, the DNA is TGTGCCTGGCTCCGGGACAGGACTCTACCCTCCTATGGCTACACCTTC.

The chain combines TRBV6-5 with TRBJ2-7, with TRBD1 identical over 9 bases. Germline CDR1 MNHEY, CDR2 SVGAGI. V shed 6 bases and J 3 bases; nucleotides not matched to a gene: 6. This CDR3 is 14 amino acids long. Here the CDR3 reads CASSKRDRDYEQYF. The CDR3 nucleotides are TGTGCCAGCAGCAAGAGGGACAGGGACTACGAGCAGTACTTC.

This CDR3 is CASSDRNTDTQYF. The CDR3 region has the DNA TGTGCCAGCAGCGATAGAAACACAGATACGCAGTATTTT. This rearrangement joins TRBV9 to TRBJ2-3; D gene unclear. Germline loops: CDR1 SGDLS, CDR2 YYNGEE. The germline V and J ends were trimmed by 3 bases and 2 bases, with 7 bases remaining between them. This CDR3 region has 13 residues. Full variable domain (missing parts from reference TRBV9 and TRBJ2-3): DSGVTQTPKHLITATGQRVTLRCSPRSGDLSVYWYQQSLDQGLQFLIQYYNGEERAKGNILERFSAQQFPDLHSELNLSSLELGDSALYFCASSDRNTDTQYFGPGTRLTVL.

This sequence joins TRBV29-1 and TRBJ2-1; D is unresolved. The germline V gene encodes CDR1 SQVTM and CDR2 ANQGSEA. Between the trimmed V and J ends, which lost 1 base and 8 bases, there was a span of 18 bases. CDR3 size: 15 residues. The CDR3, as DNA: TGCAGCGTTGAAGGAACAGCCGTCGATATCGATGAGCAGTTCTTC. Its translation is CSVEGTAVDIDEQFF.

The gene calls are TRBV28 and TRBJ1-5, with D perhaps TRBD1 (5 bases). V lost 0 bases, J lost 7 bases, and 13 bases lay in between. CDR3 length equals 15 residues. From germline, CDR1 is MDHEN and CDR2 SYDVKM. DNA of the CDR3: TGTGCCAGCAGTTTATGGGACACAGCTGGCCAGCCCCAGCATTTT. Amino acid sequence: CASSLWDTAGQPQHF. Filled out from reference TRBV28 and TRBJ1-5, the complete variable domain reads DVKVTQSSRYLVKRTGEKVFLECVQDMDHENMFWYRQDPGLGLRLIYFSYDVKMKEKGDIPEGYSVSREKKERFSLILESASTNQTSMYLCASSLWDTAGQPQHFGDGTRLSIL.

This CDR3 is CAMTSGQGNEQFF. The CDR3 DNA sequence: TGTGCCATGACTAGCGGGCAAGGGAATGAGCAGTTCTTC. V and J are TRBV10-3 and TRBJ2-1; 10 bases match TRBD2. Looked up from germline, CDR1 is ENHRY and CDR2 is SYGVKD. V was clipped by 9 bases and J by 7 bases; unmatched bases: 6. The CDR3 length is 13 residues.

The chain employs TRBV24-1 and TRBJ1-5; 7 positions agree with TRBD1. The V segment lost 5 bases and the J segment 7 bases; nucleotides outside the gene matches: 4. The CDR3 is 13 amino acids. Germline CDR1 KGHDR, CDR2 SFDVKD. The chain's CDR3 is CATSGQGGQPQHF. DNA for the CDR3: TGTGCCACCAGTGGACAGGGAGGACAGCCCCAGCATTTT.

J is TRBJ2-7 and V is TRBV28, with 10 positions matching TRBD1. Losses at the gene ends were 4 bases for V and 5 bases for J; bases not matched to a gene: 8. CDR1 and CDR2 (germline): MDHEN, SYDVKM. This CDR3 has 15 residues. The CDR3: CASSSTGTGEHEQYF. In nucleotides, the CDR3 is TGTGCCAGCAGTTCGACCGGGACAGGGGAACACGAGCAGTACTTC.

DNA for the CDR3: TGTGCCAGCTCACCACCGTACAACTCCTACGAGCAGTACTTC. It encodes CASSPPYNSYEQYF. The chain carries TRBV18 and TRBJ2-7; D ambiguous. Germline-derived CDR1 and CDR2 are KGHSH and LQKENI. V was trimmed by 0 bases and J by 0 bases, leaving 6 bases between them. The CDR3 is 14 amino acids.

DNA of the CDR3: TGTGCCAGCAGTTTATCGGGACTGTCCTACGAGCAGTACTTC. It encodes CASSLSGLSYEQYF. V is TRBV27 and J is TRBJ2-7; D possibly corresponds to TRBD2 (6 bases). Germline CDR1 and CDR2: MNHEY and SMNVEV (reference sequence). Trimming removed 0 bases at V and 1 base at J, with 7 bases between. This CDR3 has 14 residues.

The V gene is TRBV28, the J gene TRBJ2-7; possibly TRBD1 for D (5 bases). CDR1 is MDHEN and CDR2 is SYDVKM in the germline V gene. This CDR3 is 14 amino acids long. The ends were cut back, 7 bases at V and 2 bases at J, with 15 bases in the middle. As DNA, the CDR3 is TGTGCCAGCACCCAAAGCCGACAGACCTACGAGCAGTACTTC. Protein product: CASTQSRQTYEQYF.

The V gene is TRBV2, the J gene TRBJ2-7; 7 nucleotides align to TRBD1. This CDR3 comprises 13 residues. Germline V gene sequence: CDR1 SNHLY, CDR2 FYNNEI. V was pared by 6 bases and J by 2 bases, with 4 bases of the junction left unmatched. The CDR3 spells CASSRTGAYEQYF. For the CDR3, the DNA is TGTGCCAGCAGCCGGACAGGAGCCTACGAGCAGTACTTC.

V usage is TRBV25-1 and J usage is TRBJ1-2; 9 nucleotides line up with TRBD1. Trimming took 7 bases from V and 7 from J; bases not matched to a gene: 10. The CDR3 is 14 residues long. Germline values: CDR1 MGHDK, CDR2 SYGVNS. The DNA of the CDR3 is TGTGCCAGCACCCCCGGACAGGGGAAAAGTGGCTACACCTTC. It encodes CASTPGQGKSGYTF.

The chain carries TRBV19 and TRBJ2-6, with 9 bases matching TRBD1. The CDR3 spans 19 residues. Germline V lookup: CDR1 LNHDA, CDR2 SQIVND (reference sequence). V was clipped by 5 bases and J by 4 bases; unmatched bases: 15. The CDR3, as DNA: TGTGCCAGTAGTGGAAGAGGGAACAGGGGGCTAGTCGGGGCCAACGTCCTGACTTTC. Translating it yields CASSGRGNRGLVGANVLTF.

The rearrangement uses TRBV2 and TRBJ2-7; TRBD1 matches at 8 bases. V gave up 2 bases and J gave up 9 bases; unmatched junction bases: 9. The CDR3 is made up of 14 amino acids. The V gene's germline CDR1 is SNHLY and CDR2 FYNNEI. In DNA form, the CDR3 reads TGTGCCAGCAGTGAAAGGGACAGGTCCCTTCGGCAGTACTTC. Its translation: CASSERDRSLRQYF. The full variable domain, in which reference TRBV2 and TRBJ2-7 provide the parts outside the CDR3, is EPEVTQTPSHQVTQMGQEVILRCVPISNHLYFYWYRQILGQKVEFLVSFYNNEISEKSEIFDDQFSVERPDGSNFTLKIRSTKLEDSAMYFCASSERDRSLRQYFGPGTRLTVT.

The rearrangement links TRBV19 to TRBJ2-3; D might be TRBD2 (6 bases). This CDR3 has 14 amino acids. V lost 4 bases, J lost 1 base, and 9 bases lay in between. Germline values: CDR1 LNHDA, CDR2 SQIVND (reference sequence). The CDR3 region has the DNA TGTGCCAGTAGTACGGCTAGCGGCACAGATACGCAGTATTTT. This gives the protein CASSTASGTDTQYF.

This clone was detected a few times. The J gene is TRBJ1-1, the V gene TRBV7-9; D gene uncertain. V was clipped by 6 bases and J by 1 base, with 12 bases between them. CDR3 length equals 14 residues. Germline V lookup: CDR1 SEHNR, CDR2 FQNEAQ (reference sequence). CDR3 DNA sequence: TGTGCCAGCAGTTCATGGGAGAAGAACACTGAAGCTTTCTTT. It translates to CASSSWEKNTEAFF.